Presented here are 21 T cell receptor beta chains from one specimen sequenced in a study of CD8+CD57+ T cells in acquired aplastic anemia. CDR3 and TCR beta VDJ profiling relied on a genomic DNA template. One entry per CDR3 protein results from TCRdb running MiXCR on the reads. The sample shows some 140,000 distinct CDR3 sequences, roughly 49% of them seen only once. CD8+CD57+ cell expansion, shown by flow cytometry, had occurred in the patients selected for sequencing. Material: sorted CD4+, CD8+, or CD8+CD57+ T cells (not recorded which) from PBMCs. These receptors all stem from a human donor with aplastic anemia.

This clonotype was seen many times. The CDR3 region is CASSQDGEAGKLFF. CDR3 DNA: TGCGCCAGCAGCCAAGATGGGGAAGCAGGAAAACTGTTTTTT. The V and J genes are TRBV4-3 and TRBJ1-4; D remains ambiguous. The length of the CDR3 is 14 residues. The germline CDR1 and CDR2 sequences are LGHNA and YSLEER. V gave up 0 bases and J gave up 10 bases, with 12 bases separating them.

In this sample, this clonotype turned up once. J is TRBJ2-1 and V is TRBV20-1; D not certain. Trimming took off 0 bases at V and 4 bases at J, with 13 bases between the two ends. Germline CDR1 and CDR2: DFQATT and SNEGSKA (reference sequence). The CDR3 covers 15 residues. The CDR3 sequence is CSARDAANLYNEQFF. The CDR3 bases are TGCAGTGCTAGAGATGCGGCAAACCTGTACAATGAGCAGTTCTTC.

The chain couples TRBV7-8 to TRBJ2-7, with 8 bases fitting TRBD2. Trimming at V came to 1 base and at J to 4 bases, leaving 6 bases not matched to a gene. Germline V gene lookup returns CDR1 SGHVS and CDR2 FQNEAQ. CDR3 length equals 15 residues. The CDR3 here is CASSLETGTRYEQYF. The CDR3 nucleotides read TGTGCCAGCAGCTTAGAGACCGGGACTAGGTACGAGCAGTACTTC.

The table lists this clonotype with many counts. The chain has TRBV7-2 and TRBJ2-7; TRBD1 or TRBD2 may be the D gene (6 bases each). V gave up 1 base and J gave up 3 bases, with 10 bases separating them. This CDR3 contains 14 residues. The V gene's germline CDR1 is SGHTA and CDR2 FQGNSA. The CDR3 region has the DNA TGTGCCAGCAGCTTAGAAGGGGGGCTCTACGAGCAGTACTTC. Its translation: CASSLEGGLYEQYF.

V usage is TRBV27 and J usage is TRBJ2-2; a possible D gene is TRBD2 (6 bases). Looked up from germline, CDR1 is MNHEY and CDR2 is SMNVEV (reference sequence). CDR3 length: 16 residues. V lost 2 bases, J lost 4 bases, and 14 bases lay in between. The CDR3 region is CASSLIRVGGTGELFF. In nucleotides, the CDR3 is TGTGCCAGCAGTTTAATCAGGGTGGGAGGCACCGGGGAGCTGTTTTTT.

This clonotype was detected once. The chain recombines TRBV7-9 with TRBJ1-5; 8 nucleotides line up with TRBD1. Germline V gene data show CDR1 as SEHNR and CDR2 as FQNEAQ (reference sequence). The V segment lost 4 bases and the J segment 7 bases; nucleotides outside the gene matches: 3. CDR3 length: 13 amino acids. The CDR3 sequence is CASSYDRGQPQHF. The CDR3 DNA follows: TGTGCCAGCAGCTACGACAGGGGCCAGCCCCAGCATTTT.

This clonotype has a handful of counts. In DNA form, the CDR3 reads TGTGCCAGTAGTAACCCGACAGGGGACAGGGGGTATAGCAATCAGCCCCAGCATTTT. This codes for CASSNPTGDRGYSNQPQHF. V and J are TRBV19 and TRBJ1-5; 11 positions agree with TRBD1. The CDR3 sequence is 19 residues long. With V trimmed by 4 bases and J by 0 bases, 11 bases remained unmatched. CDR1 is LNHDA, CDR2 SQIVND, per germline (reference sequence).

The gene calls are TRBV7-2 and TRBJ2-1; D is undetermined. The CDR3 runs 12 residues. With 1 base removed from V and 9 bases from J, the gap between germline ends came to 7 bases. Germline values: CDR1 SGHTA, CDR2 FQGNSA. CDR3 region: CASSLVSGEQFF. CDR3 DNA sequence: TGTGCCAGCAGCTTAGTTTCGGGTGAGCAGTTCTTC.

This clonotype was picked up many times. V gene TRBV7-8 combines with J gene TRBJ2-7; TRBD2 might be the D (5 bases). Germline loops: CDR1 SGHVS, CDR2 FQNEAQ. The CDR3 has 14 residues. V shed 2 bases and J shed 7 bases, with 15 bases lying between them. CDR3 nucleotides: TGTGCCAGCAGCTTACAATCCCCCGGAGGTGAGCAGTACTTC. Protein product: CASSLQSPGGEQYF.

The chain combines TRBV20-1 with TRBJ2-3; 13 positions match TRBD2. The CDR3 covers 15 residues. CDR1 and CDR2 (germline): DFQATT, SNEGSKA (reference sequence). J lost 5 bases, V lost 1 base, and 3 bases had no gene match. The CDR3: CSARGGLAGVDTQYF. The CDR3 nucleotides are TGCAGTGCTAGAGGAGGACTAGCGGGGGTAGATACGCAGTATTTT.

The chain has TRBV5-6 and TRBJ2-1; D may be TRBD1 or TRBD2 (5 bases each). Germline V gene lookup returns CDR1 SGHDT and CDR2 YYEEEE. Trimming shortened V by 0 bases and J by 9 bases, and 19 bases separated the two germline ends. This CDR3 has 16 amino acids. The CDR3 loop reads CASSLVASGPSAEQFF. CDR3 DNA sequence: TGTGCCAGCAGCTTGGTCGCGTCGGGACCCTCAGCTGAGCAGTTCTTC.

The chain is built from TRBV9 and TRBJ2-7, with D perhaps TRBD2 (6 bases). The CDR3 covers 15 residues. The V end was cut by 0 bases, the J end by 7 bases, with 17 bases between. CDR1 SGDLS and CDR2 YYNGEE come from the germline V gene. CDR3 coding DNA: TGTGCCAGCAGCGTAGGATTGGCGGGGATTAAGGAGCAGTACTTC. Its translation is CASSVGLAGIKEQYF.

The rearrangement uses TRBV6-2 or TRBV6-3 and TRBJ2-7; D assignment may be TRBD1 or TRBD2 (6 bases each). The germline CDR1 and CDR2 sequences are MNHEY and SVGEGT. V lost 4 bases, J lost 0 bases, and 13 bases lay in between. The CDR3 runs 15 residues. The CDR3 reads CASSLLGGFSYEQYF. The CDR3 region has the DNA TGTGCCAGCAGTTTGTTAGGGGGGTTCTCCTACGAGCAGTACTTC.

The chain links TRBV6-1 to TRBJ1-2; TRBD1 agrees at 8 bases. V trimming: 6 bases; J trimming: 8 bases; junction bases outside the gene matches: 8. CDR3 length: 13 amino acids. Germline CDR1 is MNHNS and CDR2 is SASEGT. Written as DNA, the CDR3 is TGTGCCAGCAGGACGACAGGGGCGCAAGGCTACACCTTC. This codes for CASRTTGAQGYTF.

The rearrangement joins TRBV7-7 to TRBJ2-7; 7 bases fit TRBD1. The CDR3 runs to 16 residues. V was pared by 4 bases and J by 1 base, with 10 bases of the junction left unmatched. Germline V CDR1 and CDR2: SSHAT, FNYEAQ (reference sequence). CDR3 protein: CASSSGTGTDSYEQYF. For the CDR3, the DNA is TGTGCCAGCAGCTCAGGCACCGGGACAGATTCCTACGAGCAGTACTTC.

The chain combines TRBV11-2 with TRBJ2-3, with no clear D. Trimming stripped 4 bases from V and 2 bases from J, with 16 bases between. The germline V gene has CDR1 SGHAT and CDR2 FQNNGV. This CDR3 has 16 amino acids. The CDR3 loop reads CASSSGPPHFTDTQYF. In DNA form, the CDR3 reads TGTGCCAGCAGCTCCGGACCACCCCATTTCACAGATACGCAGTATTTT.

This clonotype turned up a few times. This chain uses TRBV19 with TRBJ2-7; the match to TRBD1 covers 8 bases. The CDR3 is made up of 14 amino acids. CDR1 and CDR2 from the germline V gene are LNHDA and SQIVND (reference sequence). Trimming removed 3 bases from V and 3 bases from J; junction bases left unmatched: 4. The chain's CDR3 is CASSISGGGYEQYF. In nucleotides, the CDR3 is TGTGCCAGTAGTATCTCAGGGGGCGGCTACGAGCAGTACTTC.

The CDR3 reads CSASSLGLAHNEQFF. The CDR3 nucleotides are TGCAGTGCCAGCAGCTTGGGACTAGCCCACAATGAGCAGTTCTTC. V usage is TRBV20-1 and J usage is TRBJ2-1, with 9 bases identical to TRBD2. With V trimmed by 6 bases and J by 5 bases, 11 bases remained unmatched. The CDR3 is made up of 15 amino acids. Germline loops: CDR1 DFQATT, CDR2 SNEGSKA (reference sequence).

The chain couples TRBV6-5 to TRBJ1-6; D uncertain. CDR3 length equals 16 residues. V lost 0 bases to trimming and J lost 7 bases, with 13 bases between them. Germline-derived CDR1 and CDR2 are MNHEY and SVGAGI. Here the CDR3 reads CASSYSTGMGNSPLHF. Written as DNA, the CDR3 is TGTGCCAGCAGTTACTCTACCGGGATGGGAAATTCACCCCTCCACTTT.

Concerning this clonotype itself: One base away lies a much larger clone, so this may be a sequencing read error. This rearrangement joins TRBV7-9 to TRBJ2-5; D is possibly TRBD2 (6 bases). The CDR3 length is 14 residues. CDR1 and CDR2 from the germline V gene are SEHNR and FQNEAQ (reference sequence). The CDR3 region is CASSYLGGGETQHF. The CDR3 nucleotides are TGTGCCAGCAGCTATCTCGGAGGAGGGGAGACCCAGCACTTC.

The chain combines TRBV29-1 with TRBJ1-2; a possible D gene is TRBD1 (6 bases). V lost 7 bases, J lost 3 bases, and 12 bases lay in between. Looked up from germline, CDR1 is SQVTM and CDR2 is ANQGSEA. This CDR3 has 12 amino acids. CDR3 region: CSAQGKDYGYTF. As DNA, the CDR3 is TGCAGCGCACAGGGCAAAGACTATGGCTACACCTTC.